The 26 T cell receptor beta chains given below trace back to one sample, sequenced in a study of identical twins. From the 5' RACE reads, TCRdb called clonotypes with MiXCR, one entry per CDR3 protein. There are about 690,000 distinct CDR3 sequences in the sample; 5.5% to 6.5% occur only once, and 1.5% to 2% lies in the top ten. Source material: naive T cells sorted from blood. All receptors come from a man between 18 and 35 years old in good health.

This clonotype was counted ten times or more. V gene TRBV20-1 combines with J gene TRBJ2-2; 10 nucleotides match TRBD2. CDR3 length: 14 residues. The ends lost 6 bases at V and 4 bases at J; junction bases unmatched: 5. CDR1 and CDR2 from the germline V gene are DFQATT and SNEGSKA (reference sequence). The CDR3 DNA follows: TGCAGTGCGAAGCGGGAGGGCCCCACCGGGGAGCTGTTTTTT. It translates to CSAKREGPTGELFF.

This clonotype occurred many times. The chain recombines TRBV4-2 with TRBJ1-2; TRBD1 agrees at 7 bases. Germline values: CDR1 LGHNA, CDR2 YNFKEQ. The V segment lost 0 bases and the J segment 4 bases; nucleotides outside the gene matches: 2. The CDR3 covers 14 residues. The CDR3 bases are TGTGCCAGCAGCCAAGATGGACAGGTCTATGGCTACACCTTC. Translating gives CASSQDGQVYGYTF.

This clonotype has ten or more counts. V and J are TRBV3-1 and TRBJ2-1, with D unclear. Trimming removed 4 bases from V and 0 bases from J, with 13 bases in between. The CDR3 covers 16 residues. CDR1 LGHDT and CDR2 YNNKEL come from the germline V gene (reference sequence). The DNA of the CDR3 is TGTGCCAGCAGCCCTGAACGAGCCCGCTCCTACAATGAGCAGTTCTTC. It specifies CASSPERARSYNEQFF.

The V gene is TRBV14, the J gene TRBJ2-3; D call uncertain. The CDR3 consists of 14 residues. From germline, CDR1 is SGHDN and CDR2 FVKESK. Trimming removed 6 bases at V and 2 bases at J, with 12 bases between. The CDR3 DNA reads TGTGCCAGCAGGACGCTCCAACCCACAGATACGCAGTATTTT. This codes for CASRTLQPTDTQYF. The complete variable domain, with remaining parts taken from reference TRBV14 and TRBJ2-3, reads EAGVTQFPSHSVIEKGQTVTLRCDPISGHDNLYWYRRVMGKEIKFLLHFVKESKQDESGMPNNRFLAERTGGTYSTLKVQPAELEDSGVYFCASRTLQPTDTQYFGPGTRLTVL.

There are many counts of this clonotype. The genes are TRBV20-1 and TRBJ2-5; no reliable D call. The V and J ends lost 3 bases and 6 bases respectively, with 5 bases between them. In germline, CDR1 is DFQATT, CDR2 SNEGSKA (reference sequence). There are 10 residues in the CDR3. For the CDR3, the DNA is TGCAGTGCTAGGGGGAAGACCCAGTACTTC. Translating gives CSARGKTQYF.

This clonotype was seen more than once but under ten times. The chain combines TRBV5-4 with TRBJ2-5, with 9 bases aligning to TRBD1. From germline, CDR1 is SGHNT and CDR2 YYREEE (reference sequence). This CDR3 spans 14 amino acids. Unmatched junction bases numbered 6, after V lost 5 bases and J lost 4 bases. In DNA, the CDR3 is TGTGCCAGCAGGACACAGGGGGCGGGAGAGACCCAGTACTTC. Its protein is CASRTQGAGETQYF. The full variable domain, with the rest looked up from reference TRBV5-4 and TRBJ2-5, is ETGVTQSPTHLIKTRGQQVTLRCSSQSGHNTVSWYQQALGQGPQFIFQYYREEENGRGNFPPRFSGLQFPNYSSELNVNALELDDSALYLCASRTQGAGETQYFGPGTRLLVL.

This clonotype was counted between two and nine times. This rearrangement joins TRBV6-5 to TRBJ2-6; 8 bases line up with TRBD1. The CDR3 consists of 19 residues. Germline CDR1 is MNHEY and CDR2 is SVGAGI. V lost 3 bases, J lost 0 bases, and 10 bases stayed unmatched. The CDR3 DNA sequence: TGTGCCAGCAGTTATTGGGGACAGGATACCTTCTCTGGGGCCAACGTCCTGACTTTC. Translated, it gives CASSYWGQDTFSGANVLTF.

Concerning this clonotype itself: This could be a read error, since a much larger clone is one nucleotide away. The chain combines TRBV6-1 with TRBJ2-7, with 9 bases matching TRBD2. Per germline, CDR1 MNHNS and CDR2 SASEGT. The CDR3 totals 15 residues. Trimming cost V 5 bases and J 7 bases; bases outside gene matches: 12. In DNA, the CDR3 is TGTGCCAGCAGTAGAAGCGGGAGGCCTACTGAAGAGCAGTACTTC. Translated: CASSRSGRPTEEQYF.

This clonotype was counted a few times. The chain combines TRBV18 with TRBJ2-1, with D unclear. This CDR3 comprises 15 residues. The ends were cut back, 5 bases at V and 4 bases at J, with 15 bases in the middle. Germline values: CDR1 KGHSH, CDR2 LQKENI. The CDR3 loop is CASSTQDGVYNEQFF. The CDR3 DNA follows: TGTGCCAGCTCAACCCAGGACGGAGTATACAATGAGCAGTTCTTC.

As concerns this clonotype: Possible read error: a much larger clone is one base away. The CDR3 DNA reads TGTGCCAGCAGTCTTGGATCAACTGGGGCCAACGTCCTGACTTTC. It codes for CASSLGSTGANVLTF. The V gene is TRBV12-3 or TRBV12-4, the J gene TRBJ2-6, with D unclear. The CDR3 runs 15 residues. V lost 5 bases and J 2 bases, leaving 10 bases between the germline ends.

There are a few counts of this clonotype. The CDR3 here is CAWRRQGAQGVDVETQYF. CDR3 bases: TGTGCCTGGAGGAGACAGGGGGCGCAAGGAGTTGACGTGGAGACCCAGTACTTC. The chain recombines TRBV30 with TRBJ2-5; 10 bases match TRBD1. Per germline, CDR1 GTSNPN and CDR2 SVGIG (reference sequence). CDR3 size: 18 residues. Trimming took 3 bases from V and 5 from J; bases not matched to a gene: 18.

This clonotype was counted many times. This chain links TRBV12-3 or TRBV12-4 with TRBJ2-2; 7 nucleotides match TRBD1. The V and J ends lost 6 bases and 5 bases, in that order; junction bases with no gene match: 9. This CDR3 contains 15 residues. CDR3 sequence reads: CASRETGVTTGELFF. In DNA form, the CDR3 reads TGTGCCAGCAGGGAAACAGGGGTTACTACCGGGGAGCTGTTTTTT.

For the CDR3, the DNA is TGTGCCAGCAGCTTGGGTCGGCTAGCGGGAGAGTATGAGCAGTTCTTC. It is translated as CASSLGRLAGEYEQFF. V is TRBV5-6 and J is TRBJ2-1; 10 bases map to TRBD2. The CDR3 is 16 residues long. The germline V gene encodes CDR1 SGHDT and CDR2 YYEEEE. The V and J ends lost 0 bases and 8 bases, in that order; junction bases with no gene match: 8.

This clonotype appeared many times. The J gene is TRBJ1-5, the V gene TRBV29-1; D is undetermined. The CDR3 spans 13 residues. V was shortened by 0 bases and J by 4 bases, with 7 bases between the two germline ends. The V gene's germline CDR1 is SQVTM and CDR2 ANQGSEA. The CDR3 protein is CSVEEQPNQPQHF. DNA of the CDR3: TGCAGCGTTGAAGAGCAGCCGAATCAGCCCCAGCATTTT.

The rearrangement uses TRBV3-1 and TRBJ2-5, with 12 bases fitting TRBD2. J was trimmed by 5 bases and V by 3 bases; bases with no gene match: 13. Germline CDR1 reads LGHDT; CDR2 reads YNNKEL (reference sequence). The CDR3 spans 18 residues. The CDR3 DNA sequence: TGTGCCAGCAGCCAGGGACTAGCGGGCGGGTCAAGGACGGAGACCCAGTACTTC. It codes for CASSQGLAGGSRTETQYF.

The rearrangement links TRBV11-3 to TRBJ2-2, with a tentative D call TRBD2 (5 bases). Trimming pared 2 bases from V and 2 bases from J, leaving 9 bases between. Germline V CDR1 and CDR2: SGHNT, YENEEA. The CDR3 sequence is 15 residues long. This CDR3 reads CASSLWLANTGELFF. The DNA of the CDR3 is TGTGCCAGCAGCTTATGGCTAGCCAACACCGGGGAGCTGTTTTTT.

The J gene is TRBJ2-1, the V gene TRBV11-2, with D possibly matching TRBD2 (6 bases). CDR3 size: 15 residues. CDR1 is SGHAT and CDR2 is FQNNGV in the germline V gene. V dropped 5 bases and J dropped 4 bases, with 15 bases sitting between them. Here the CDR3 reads CASSGRDSEYNEQFF. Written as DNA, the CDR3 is TGTGCCAGCAGCGGGCGGGACTCGGAATACAATGAGCAGTTCTTC.

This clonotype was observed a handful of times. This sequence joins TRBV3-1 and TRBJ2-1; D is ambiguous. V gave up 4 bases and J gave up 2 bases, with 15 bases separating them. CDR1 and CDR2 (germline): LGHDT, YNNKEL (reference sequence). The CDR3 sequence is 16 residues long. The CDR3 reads CASSLTEAGPYNEQFF. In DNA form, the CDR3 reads TGTGCCAGCAGCCTAACCGAGGCAGGACCCTACAATGAGCAGTTCTTC.

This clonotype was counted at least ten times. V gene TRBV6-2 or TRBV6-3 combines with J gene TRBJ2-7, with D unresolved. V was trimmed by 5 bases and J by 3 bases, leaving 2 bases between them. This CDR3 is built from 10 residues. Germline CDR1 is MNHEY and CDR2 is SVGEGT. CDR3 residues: CASSDYEQYF. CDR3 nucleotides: TGTGCCAGCAGTGACTACGAGCAGTACTTC.

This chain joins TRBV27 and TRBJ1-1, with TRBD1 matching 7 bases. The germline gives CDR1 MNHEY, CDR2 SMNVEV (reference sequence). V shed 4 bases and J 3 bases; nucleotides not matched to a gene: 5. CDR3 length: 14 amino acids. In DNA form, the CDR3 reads TGTGCCAGCAGTTACGCAGGGGGTTACACTGAAGCTTTCTTT. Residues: CASSYAGGYTEAFF.

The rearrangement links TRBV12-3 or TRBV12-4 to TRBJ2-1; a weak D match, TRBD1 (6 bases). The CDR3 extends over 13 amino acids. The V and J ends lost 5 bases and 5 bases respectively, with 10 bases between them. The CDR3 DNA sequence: TGTGCCAGCAGTCCAAGACAGGACAATGAGCAGTTCTTC. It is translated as CASSPRQDNEQFF.

CDR3 DNA sequence: TGTGCCAGCAGAAGGGAAGGGATACGAACAACCGGGGAGCTGTTTTTT. Protein: CASRREGIRTTGELFF. The chain combines TRBV2 with TRBJ2-2; D is unresolved. V shed 6 bases and J shed 5 bases, with 19 bases lying between them. The CDR3 runs to 16 residues. Germline V gene lookup returns CDR1 SNHLY and CDR2 FYNNEI.

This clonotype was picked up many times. As DNA, the CDR3 is TGTGCCAGCACCCCAGCTAGCCTGGTACCCGGGGAGCTGTTTTTT. It codes for CASTPASLVPGELFF. V is TRBV12-3 or TRBV12-4 and J is TRBJ2-2; tentative D call: TRBD2 (5 bases). The CDR3 has 15 amino acids. Trimming stripped 7 bases from V and 6 bases from J, with 18 bases between.

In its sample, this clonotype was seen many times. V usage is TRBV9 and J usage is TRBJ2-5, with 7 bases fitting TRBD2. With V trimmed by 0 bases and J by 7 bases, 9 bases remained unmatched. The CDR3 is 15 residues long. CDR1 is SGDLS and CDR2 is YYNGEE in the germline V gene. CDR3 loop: CASSVEGGRRATQYF. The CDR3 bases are TGTGCCAGCAGCGTAGAGGGCGGGAGAAGGGCGACCCAGTACTTC.

The CDR3 sequence is CASSQDRAGRFGNTEAFF. CDR3 sequence (DNA): TGTGCCAGCAGCCAAGATAGAGCAGGACGGTTCGGTAACACTGAAGCTTTCTTT. The J gene is TRBJ1-1, the V gene TRBV3-1; no clear D. This CDR3 is built from 18 residues. Per the germline V gene, CDR1 is LGHDT and CDR2 is YNNKEL (reference sequence). V lost 0 bases and J lost 2, with 19 bases in between.

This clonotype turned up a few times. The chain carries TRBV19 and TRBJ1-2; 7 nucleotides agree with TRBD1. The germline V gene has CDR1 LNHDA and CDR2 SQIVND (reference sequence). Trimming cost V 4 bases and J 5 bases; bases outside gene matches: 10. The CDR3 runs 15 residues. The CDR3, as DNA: TGTGCCAGTAGTAGGAGGACAGGACCGACATATGGCTACACCTTC. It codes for CASSRRTGPTYGYTF.